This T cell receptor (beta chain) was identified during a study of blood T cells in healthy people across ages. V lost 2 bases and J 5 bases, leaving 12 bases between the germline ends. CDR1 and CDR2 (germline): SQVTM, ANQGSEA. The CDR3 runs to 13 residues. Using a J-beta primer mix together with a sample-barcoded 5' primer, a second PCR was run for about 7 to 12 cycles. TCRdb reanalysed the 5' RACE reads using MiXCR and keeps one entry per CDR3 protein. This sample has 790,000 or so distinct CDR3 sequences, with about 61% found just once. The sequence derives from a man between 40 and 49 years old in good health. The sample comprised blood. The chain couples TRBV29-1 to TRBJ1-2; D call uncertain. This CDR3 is CSVETGDGYGYTF. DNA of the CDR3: TGCAGCGTTGAAACGGGCGACGGTTATGGCTACACCTTC.